This T cell receptor beta chain appears in the sequencing data of a study of blood T cell repertoires in COVID-19. Study overall: Sites in the United States, Italy and Spain provided acute and convalescent COVID-19 samples. In each case, the material was cDNA or gDNA derived from T cells, B-cell-depleted T cells, or PBMCs.

Source study methods: Estimation of nucleated cell counts was performed using reference gene primer amplification. The data were produced by immunoSEQ multiplex PCR, yet TCRdb's version contains in-frame clones alone and is incomplete. The V and J calls and clone size are taken from that table; D and trimming were inferred from the DNA. The sample holds some 700,000 clones, 75% to 90% seen once. Trimming took 1 base from V and 5 from J; bases not matched to a gene: 5. Germline V gene lookup returns CDR1 SGHTA and CDR2 FQGTGA. There are 15 residues in the CDR3. The receptor's source is a young woman with acute or convalescent COVID-19. Sequencing was carried out using peripheral blood. J is TRBJ2-1 and V is TRBV7-3, with 7 positions matching TRBD1. The CDR3 sequence: CASSLKPTGNNEQFF. CDR3 DNA: TGTGCCAGCAGCTTAAAGCCGACAGGGAACAATGAGCAGTTCTTC. The whole variable domain, filled in from reference TRBV7-3 and TRBJ2-1, reads GAGVSQTPSNKVTEKGKYVELRCDPISGHTALYWYRQSLGQGPEFLIYFQGTGAADDSGLPNDRFFAVRPEGSVSTLKIQRTERGDSAVYLCASSLKPTGNNEQFFGPGTRLTVL.